The 24 T cell receptor beta chains below come from one sample, sequenced in a study of neurological immune-mediated disorders. MiXCR, run by TCRdb on the 5' RACE reads, gives a single entry per CDR3 protein. The data hold fewer than 80,000 distinct CDR3 sequences, with 4% to 6% observed a single time. Sequencing was carried out using PBMCs. These TCRs come from a young woman with multiple sclerosis.

This clonotype appeared many times. The chain uses TRBV20-1 and TRBJ1-1; TRBD1 aligns across 10 bases. J gave up 5 bases and V 2 bases, and 5 bases lay outside the gene matches. From germline, CDR1 is DFQATT and CDR2 SNEGSKA (reference sequence). This CDR3 has 14 amino acids. This chain's CDR3 is CSARRQGARTEAFF. The CDR3, as DNA: TGCAGTGCTAGAAGACAGGGGGCGAGGACTGAAGCTTTCTTT.

This clonotype showed up many times. This chain links TRBV3-1 with TRBJ2-1; 9 nucleotides line up with TRBD2. Germline CDR1 reads LGHDT; CDR2 reads YNNKEL (reference sequence). The junction had 5 bases not matched to a gene; V was cut back by 4 bases and J by 4 bases. The CDR3 contains 15 residues. The CDR3 sequence is CASSPSSGIYNEQFF. CDR3 sequence (DNA): TGTGCCAGCAGCCCGTCTAGCGGGATATACAATGAGCAGTTCTTC.

This clonotype was seen repeatedly, ten times or more. The V call is TRBV20-1, the J call TRBJ1-2, with D uncertain. V lost 7 bases, J lost 4 bases, and 7 bases lay in between. The CDR3 runs 10 residues. From germline, CDR1 is DFQATT and CDR2 SNEGSKA (reference sequence). The CDR3 nucleotides read TGCAGTGTGGCTGCCTATGGCTACACCTTC. Protein product: CSVAAYGYTF.

In this sample, this clonotype turned up many times. The chain carries TRBV29-1 and TRBJ1-2, with TRBD1 matching over 12 bases. Germline V gene sequence: CDR1 SQVTM, CDR2 ANQGSEA. The CDR3 is 12 residues long. CDR3: CGCGTGGSGYTF. The DNA for the CDR3 is TGCGGTTGTGGGACAGGGGGCTCTGGCTACACCTTC.

Remarks on this clonotype: An end of the junction differs from the germline gene, which may be a read error. The chain recombines TRBV20-1 with TRBJ1-5; perhaps TRBD1 as D (6 bases). The CDR3 consists of 13 residues. Germline V gene lookup returns CDR1 DFQATT and CDR2 SNEGSKA (reference sequence). The CDR3: CSARDRYNQPQNF. CDR3 nucleotide sequence: TGCAGTGCTAGGGACAGATACAATCAGCCCCAGAATTTT.

This clonotype has more than one count but fewer than ten. The chain combines TRBV5-6 with TRBJ1-6; 10 positions match TRBD1. Per germline, CDR1 SGHDT and CDR2 YYEEEE. The CDR3 extends over 15 amino acids. After removal of 4 bases from V and 7 bases from J, the junction contained 5 bases not matched to a gene. CDR3 protein: CASSLETGGNSPLHF. In nucleotides, the CDR3 is TGTGCCAGCAGCCTCGAGACAGGGGGCAATTCACCCCTCCACTTT.

This chain uses TRBV5-6 with TRBJ1-2; D call uncertain. V gave up 4 bases and J gave up 8 bases, with 21 bases separating them. Germline V lookup: CDR1 SGHDT, CDR2 YYEEEE. This CDR3 has 15 residues. CDR3 protein: CASSLHPGKGGGYTF. The CDR3 bases are TGTGCCAGCAGCCTGCACCCGGGAAAGGGTGGCGGCTACACCTTC. The complete variable domain, with remaining parts taken from reference TRBV5-6 and TRBJ1-2, reads DAGVTQSPTHLIKTRGQQVTLRCSPKSGHDTVSWYQQALGQGPQFIFQYYEEEERQRGNFPDRFSGHQFPNYSSELNVNALLLGDSALYLCASSLHPGKGGGYTFGSGTRLTVV.

In its sample, this clonotype was seen many times. The rearrangement links TRBV20-1 to TRBJ2-2, with D uncertain. The V and J ends lost 0 bases and 6 bases respectively, with 5 bases between them. This CDR3 comprises 12 residues. The germline gives CDR1 DFQATT, CDR2 SNEGSKA (reference sequence). The DNA for the CDR3 is TGCAGTGCTAGAGATTGGCCCGGGGAGCTGTTTTTT. Its protein product is CSARDWPGELFF.

This clonotype has at least ten counts. The chain is built from TRBV10-2 and TRBJ1-6; D is undetermined. Per germline, CDR1 WSHSY and CDR2 SAAADI. Trimming took 1 base from V and 14 from J, leaving 9 bases between them. The CDR3 runs to 12 residues. CDR3 nucleotides: TGCGCCAGCAGTGAGTTCACCGGGTCCCTCCACTTT. Protein product: CASSEFTGSLHF.

This clonotype was found many times. The chain is built from TRBV5-1 and TRBJ1-1; TRBD1 aligns across 10 bases. CDR1 is SGHRS and CDR2 is YFSETQ in the germline V gene. The CDR3 spans 14 residues. V was clipped by 4 bases and J by 4 bases; unmatched bases: 4. CDR3 coding DNA: TGCGCCAGCAGCCCCTGGACAGGGGGCACTGAAGCTTTCTTT. Its protein is CASSPWTGGTEAFF.

This clonotype showed up just a few times. The chain combines TRBV6-5 with TRBJ1-5; D remains unclear. V lost 5 bases, J lost 6 bases, and 11 bases lay in between. The CDR3 consists of 13 residues. In germline, CDR1 is MNHEY, CDR2 SVGAGI. This CDR3 reads CASSPHLLQPQHF. CDR3 DNA: TGTGCCAGCAGTCCCCATCTCCTTCAGCCCCAGCATTTT.

Notes on this clonotype: A junction boundary mismatches the germline segment, possibly from a read error. This chain uses TRBV29-1 with TRBJ1-6; D may be TRBD1 (5 bases). CDR1 is SQVTM, CDR2 ANQGSEA, per germline. The CDR3 has 13 amino acids. CDR3 coding DNA: TGCAGCGTTGGTATGGGGGGAGATTCACCCCTCAACTTT. Protein product: CSVGMGGDSPLNF.

This clonotype was detected ten times or more. This chain connects TRBV27 to TRBJ1-1, with 10 bases that match TRBD1. V was pared by 6 bases and J by 8 bases, with 6 bases of the junction left unmatched. The CDR3 covers 13 residues. The germline V gene encodes CDR1 MNHEY and CDR2 SMNVEV (reference sequence). CDR3 bases: TGTGCCAGCAGCCTGACAGGGGGCTGGGAAGCTTTCTTT. Translation gives CASSLTGGWEAFF.

In the case of this clonotype: The junction shows a germline mismatch at one end, possibly a read error. V usage is TRBV27 and J usage is TRBJ1-5; D gene uncertain. The CDR3 length is 14 residues. Looked up from germline, CDR1 is MNHEY and CDR2 is SMNVEV (reference sequence). This chain's CDR3 is CASSFSMGSQPQNF. In nucleotides, the CDR3 is TGTGCCAGCAGTTTCTCAATGGGGAGTCAGCCCCAGAATTTT.

This clonotype was seen many times. The rearrangement joins TRBV12-3 or TRBV12-4 to TRBJ1-2, with D uncertain. The V gene lost 7 bases and the J gene lost 4 bases, with 13 bases spanning the gap. The CDR3 extends over 13 amino acids. CDR3 region: CASKRRESYGYTF. The CDR3 DNA follows: TGTGCCAGCAAACGGAGGGAGAGCTATGGCTACACCTTC.

This clonotype was recorded many times. V usage is TRBV20-1 and J usage is TRBJ1-5; 8 positions match TRBD1. The CDR3 consists of 14 residues. CDR1 is DFQATT and CDR2 is SNEGSKA in the germline V gene (reference sequence). V was clipped by 4 bases and J by 3 bases; unmatched bases: 5. CDR3 protein: CSATTGGNNQPQHF. The CDR3 DNA reads TGCAGTGCTACCACAGGGGGTAACAATCAGCCCCAGCATTTT.

Ten or more counts support this clonotype. J is TRBJ2-1 and V is TRBV4-2; 10 nucleotides line up with TRBD2. The CDR3 is made up of 15 amino acids. Germline lookup yields CDR1 LGHNA and CDR2 YNFKEQ. The V segment lost 6 bases and the J segment 8 bases; nucleotides outside the gene matches: 10. In DNA form, the CDR3 reads TGTGCCAGCAGGTGGACTAGCGGCGCGGGCGATGAGCAGTTCTTC. Its protein is CASRWTSGAGDEQFF.

Many counts were recorded for this clonotype. The rearrangement links TRBV7-9 to TRBJ2-1, with 10 positions matching TRBD2. V shed 1 base and J 7 bases; nucleotides not matched to a gene: 7. CDR3 length equals 16 residues. Germline V gene data show CDR1 as SEHNR and CDR2 as FQNEAQ (reference sequence). The CDR3 DNA reads as TGTGCCAGCAGCTTAGGTCTAGCGGGGGCAAGGAATGAGCAGTTCTTC. It encodes CASSLGLAGARNEQFF.

The table lists this clonotype with many counts. V is TRBV10-3 and J is TRBJ1-1; D is perhaps TRBD1 (5 bases). Germline assignment: CDR1 ENHRY and CDR2 SYGVKD. The CDR3 totals 14 residues. V lost 10 bases to trimming and J lost 3 bases, with 18 bases between them. Here the CDR3 reads CASAVRGADTEAFF. The DNA of the CDR3 is TGTGCCAGCGCGGTGCGGGGCGCGGACACTGAAGCTTTCTTT.

V gene TRBV3-1 combines with J gene TRBJ2-3; no reliable D call. Per the germline V gene, CDR1 is LGHDT and CDR2 is YNNKEL (reference sequence). CDR3 size: 16 residues. Deletions cut 0 bases from V and 0 bases from J, with 10 bases between. The CDR3 DNA is TGTGCCAGCAGCCAAGATCTTCGCGGAAGCACAGATACGCAGTATTTT. Residues: CASSQDLRGSTDTQYF.

This clonotype was counted at least ten times. The chain couples TRBV12-3 or TRBV12-4 to TRBJ2-3; 8 bases map to TRBD2. This CDR3 comprises 15 residues. J was trimmed by 5 bases and V by 4 bases; bases with no gene match: 8. The CDR3 loop is CASSSGTRNEDTQYF. The CDR3 DNA reads as TGTGCCAGCAGTTCTGGGACTAGGAATGAAGATACGCAGTATTTT.

The rearrangement joins TRBV20-1 to TRBJ1-2; a weak D match, TRBD1 (6 bases). The CDR3 loop spans 15 amino acids. Germline assignment: CDR1 DFQATT and CDR2 SNEGSKA (reference sequence). The V and J ends lost 1 base and 3 bases respectively, with 15 bases between them. As DNA, the CDR3 is TGCAGTGCTAGAGGGACAGACGTTCGGGACTATGGCTACACCTTC. Translated, it gives CSARGTDVRDYGYTF.

This clonotype was seen many times. CDR3 in DNA: TGTGCCAGCAGCCGAGGACACCTATCCTACGAGCAGTACTTC. Translating it yields CASSRGHLSYEQYF. V is TRBV3-1 and J is TRBJ2-7, with D possibly matching TRBD1 (5 bases). Germline CDR1 is LGHDT and CDR2 is YNNKEL (reference sequence). This CDR3 is built from 14 residues. V was cut by 4 bases and J by 1 base, with 11 bases left in between.

This clonotype was seen at least ten times. This chain uses TRBV7-2 with TRBJ2-5, with 10 bases matching TRBD1. Germline CDR1 and CDR2: SGHTA and FQGNSA. CDR3 size: 14 residues. V dropped 5 bases and J dropped 5; count of bases not matched to a gene: 5. The CDR3 nucleotides read TGTGCCAGCAGCAGGACAGGGGGTGGGGAGACCCAGTACTTC. Amino acids: CASSRTGGGETQYF.